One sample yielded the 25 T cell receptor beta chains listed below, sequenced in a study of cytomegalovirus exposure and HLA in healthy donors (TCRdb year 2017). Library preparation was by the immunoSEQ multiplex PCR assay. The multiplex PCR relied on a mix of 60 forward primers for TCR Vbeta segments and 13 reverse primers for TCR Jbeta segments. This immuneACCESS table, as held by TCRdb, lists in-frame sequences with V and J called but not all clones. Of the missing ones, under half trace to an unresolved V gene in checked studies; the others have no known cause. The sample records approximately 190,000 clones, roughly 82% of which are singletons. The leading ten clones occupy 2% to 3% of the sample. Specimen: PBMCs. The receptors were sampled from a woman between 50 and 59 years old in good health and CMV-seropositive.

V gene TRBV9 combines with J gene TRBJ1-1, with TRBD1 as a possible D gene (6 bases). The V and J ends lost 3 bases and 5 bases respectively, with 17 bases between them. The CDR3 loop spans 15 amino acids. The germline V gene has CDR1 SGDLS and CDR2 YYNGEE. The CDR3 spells CASSASEGGFTEAFF. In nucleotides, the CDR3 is TGTGCCAGCAGCGCGTCAGAGGGGGGGTTTACTGAAGCTTTCTTT.

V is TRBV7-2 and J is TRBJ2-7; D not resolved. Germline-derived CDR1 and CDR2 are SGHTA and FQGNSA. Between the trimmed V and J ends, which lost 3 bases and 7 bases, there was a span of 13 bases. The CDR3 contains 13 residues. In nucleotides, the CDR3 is TGTGCCAGCAGCTTCCAACTACCCGGGGAGCAGTACTTC. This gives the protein CASSFQLPGEQYF. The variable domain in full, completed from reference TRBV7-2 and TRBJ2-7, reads GAGVSQSPSNKVTEKGKDVELRCDPISGHTALYWYRQSLGQGLEFLIYFQGNSAPDKSGLPSDRFSAERTGGSVSTLTIQRTQQEDSAVYLCASSFQLPGEQYFGPGTRLTVT.

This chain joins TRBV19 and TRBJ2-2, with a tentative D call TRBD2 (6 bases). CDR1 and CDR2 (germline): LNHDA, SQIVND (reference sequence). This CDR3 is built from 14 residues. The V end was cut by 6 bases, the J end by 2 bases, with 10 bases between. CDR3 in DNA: TGTGCCAGTAGCTCGGGGGAAAACACCGGGGAGCTGTTTTTT. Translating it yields CASSSGENTGELFF. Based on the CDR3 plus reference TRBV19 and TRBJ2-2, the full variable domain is DGGITQSPKYLFRKEGQNVTLSCEQNLNHDAMYWYRQDPGQGLRLIYYSQIVNDFQKGDIAEGYSVSREKKESFPLTVTSAQKNPTAFYLCASSSGENTGELFFGEGSRLTVL.

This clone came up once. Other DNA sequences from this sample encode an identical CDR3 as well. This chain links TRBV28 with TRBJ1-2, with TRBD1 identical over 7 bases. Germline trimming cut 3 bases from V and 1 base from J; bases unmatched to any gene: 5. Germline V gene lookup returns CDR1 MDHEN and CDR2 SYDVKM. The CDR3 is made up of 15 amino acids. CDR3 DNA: TGTGCCAGCAGTTTGACAGGGTCTTTTAACTATGGCTACACCTTC. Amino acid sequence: CASSLTGSFNYGYTF.

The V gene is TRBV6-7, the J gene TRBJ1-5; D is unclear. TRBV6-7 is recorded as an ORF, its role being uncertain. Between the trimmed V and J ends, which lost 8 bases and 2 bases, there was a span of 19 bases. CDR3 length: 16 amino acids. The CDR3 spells CASPRPAAEGNQPQHF. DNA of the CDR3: TGTGCCAGCCCACGGCCTGCCGCAGAGGGCAATCAGCCCCAGCATTTT.

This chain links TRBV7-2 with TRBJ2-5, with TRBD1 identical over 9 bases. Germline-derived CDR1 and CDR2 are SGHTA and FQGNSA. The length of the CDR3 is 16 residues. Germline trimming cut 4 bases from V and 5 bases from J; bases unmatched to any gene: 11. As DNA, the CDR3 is TGTGCCAGCAGCTCATCCCGGGACAGGGTCAAGGAGACCCAGTACTTC. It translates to CASSSSRDRVKETQYF.

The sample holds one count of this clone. The CDR3, as DNA: TGTGCCAGTAGTTATAGCCCCGGGACAGGGCAGACCCAGTACTTC. Protein: CASSYSPGTGQTQYF. The rearrangement links TRBV19 to TRBJ2-5, with 9 bases lining up with TRBD1. The CDR3 covers 15 residues. Germline trimming cut 5 bases from V and 6 bases from J; bases unmatched to any gene: 10. The germline V gene has CDR1 LNHDA and CDR2 SQIVND (reference sequence). The whole variable domain, filled in from reference TRBV19 and TRBJ2-5, reads DGGITQSPKYLFRKEGQNVTLSCEQNLNHDAMYWYRQDPGQGLRLIYYSQIVNDFQKGDIAEGYSVSREKKESFPLTVTSAQKNPTAFYLCASSYSPGTGQTQYFGPGTRLLVL.

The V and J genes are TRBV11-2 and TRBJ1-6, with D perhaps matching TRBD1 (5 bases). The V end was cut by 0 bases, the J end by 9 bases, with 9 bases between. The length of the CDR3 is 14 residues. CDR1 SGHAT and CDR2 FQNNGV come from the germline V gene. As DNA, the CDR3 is TGTGCCAGCAGCTTAGAACGGGGGGTTTCACCCCTCCACTTT. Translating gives CASSLERGVSPLHF.

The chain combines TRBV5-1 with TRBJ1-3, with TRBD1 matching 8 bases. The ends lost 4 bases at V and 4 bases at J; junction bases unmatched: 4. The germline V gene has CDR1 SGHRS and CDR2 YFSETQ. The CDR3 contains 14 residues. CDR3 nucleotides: TGCGCCAGCAGCACAGGGACAGGCGGAAACACCATATATTTT. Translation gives CASSTGTGGNTIYF. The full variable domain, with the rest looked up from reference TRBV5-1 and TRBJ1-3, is KAGVTQTPRYLIKTRGQQVTLSCSPISGHRSVSWYQQTPGQGLQFLFEYFSETQRNKGNFPGRFSGRQFSNSRSEMNVSTLELGDSALYLCASSTGTGGNTIYFGEGSWLTVV.

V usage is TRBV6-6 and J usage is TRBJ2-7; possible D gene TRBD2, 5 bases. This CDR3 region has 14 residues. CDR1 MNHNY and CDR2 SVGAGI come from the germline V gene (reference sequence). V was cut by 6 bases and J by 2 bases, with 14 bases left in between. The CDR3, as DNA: TGTGCCAGCAGCCTGGGTGGAGGAGCCTACGAGCAGTACTTC. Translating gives CASSLGGGAYEQYF.

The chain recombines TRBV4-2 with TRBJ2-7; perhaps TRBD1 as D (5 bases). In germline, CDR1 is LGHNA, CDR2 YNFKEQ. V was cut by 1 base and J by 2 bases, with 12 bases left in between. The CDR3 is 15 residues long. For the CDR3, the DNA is TGTGCCAGCAGCCAAGCTTCCAGGACAACCTACGAGCAGTACTTC. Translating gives CASSQASRTTYEQYF.

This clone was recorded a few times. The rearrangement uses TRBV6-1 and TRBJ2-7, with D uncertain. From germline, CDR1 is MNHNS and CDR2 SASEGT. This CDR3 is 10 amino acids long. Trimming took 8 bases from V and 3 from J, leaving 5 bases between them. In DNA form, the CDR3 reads TGTGCCAGCGCACACTACGAGCAGTACTTC. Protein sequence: CASAHYEQYF.

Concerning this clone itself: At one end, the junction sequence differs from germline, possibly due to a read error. The CDR3 nucleotides read TGTGCCAGCAGTTTTGGCTCAGGGCGAGGCTGCACCTTC. Residues: CASSFGSGRGCTF. V and J are TRBV28 and TRBJ1-2; D is possibly TRBD1 (5 bases). The CDR3 consists of 13 residues. The V gene's germline CDR1 is MDHEN and CDR2 SYDVKM.

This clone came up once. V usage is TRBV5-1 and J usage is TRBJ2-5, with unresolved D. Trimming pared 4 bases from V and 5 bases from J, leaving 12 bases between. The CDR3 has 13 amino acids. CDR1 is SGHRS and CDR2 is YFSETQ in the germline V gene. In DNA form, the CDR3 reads TGCGCCAGCAGCCTCCGAACCGGGGAGACCCAGTACTTC. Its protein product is CASSLRTGETQYF.

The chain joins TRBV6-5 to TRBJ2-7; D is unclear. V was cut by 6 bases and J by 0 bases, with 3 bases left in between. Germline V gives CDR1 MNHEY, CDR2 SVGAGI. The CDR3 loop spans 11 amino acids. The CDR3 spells CASSRSYEQYF. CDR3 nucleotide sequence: TGTGCCAGCAGCCGCTCCTACGAGCAGTACTTC.

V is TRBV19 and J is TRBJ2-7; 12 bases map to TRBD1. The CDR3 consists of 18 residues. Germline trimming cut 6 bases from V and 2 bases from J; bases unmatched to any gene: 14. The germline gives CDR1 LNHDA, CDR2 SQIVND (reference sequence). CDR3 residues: CASRGVGQGASLPYEQYF. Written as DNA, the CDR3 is TGTGCCAGTAGGGGAGTGGGACAGGGGGCCTCCCTTCCCTACGAGCAGTACTTC.

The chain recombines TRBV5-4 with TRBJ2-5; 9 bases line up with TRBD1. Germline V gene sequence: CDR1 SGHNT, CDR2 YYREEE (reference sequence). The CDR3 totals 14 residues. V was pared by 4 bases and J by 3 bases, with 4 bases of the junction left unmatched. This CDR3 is CASSRTGDKETQYF. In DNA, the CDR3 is TGTGCCAGCAGCAGGACAGGGGATAAAGAGACCCAGTACTTC.

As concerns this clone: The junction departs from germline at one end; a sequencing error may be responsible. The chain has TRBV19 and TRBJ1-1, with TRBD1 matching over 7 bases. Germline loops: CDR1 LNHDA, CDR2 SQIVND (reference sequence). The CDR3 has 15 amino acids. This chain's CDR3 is CASSLDRAMNTEAFF. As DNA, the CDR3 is TGTGCCAGTAGTTTAGACAGGGCCATGAACACTGAAGCTTTCTTT. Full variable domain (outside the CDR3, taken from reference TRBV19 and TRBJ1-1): DGGITQSPKYLFRKEGQNVTLSCEQNLNHDAMYWYRQDPGQGLRLIYYSQIVNDFQKGDIAEGYSVSREKKESFPLTVTSAQKNPTAFYLCASSLDRAMNTEAFFGQGTRLTVV.

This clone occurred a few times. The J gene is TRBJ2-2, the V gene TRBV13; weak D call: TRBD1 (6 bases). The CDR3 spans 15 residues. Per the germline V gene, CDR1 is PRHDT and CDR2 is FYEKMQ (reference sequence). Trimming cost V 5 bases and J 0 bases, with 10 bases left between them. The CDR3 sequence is CASSLQGPNTGELFF. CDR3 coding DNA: TGTGCCAGCAGCCTCCAGGGGCCGAACACCGGGGAGCTGTTTTTT. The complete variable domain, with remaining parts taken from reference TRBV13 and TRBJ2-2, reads AAGVIQSPRHLIKEKRETATLKCYPIPRHDTVYWYQQGPGQDPQFLISFYEKMQSDKGSIPDRFSAQQFSDYHSELNMSSLELGDSALYFCASSLQGPNTGELFFGEGSRLTVL.

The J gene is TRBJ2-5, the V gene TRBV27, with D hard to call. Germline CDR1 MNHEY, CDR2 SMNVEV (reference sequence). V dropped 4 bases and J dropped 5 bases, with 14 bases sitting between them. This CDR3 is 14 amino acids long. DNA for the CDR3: TGTGCCAGCAGTTCCCGGTCCTACCGGGAGACCCAGTACTTC. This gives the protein CASSSRSYRETQYF.

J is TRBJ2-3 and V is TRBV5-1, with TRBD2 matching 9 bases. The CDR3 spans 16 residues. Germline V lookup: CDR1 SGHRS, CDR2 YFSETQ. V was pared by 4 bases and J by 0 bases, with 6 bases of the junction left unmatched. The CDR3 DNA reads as TGCGCCAGCAGCACCAGACTAGCGGAGAGCACAGATACGCAGTATTTT. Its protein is CASSTRLAESTDTQYF.

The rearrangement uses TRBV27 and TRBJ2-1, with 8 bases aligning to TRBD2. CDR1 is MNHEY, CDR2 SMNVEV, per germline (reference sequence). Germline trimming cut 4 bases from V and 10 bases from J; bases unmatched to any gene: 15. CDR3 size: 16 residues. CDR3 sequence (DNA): TGTGCCAGCAGTTGGCTCGGGAGGGATGGGGTCTCGGAGCAGTTCTTC. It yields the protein CASSWLGRDGVSEQFF.

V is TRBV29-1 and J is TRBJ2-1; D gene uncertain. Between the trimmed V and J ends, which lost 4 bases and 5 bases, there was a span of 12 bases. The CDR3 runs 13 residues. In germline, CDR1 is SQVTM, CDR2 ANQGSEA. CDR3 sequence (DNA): TGCAGCGTTGTGCGGTTTTATGACAATGAGCAGTTCTTC. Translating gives CSVVRFYDNEQFF.

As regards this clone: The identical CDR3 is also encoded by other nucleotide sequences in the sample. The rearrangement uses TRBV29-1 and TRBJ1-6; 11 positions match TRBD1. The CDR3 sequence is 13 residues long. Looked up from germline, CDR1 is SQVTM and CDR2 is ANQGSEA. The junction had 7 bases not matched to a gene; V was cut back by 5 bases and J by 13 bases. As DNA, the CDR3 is TGCAGCGTTTCTTGGGACAGGGGGTCCCCCCTCCACTTT. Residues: CSVSWDRGSPLHF.

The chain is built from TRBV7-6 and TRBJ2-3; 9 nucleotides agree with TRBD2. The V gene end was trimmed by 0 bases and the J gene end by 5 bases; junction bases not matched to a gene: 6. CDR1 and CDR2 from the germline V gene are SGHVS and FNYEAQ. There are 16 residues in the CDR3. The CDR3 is CASSLADSGGKDTQYF. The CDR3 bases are TGTGCCAGCAGCTTAGCAGATAGCGGGGGTAAAGATACGCAGTATTTT.